The entry below describes one T cell receptor (beta chain). Sample time point: blood 4 weeks post-SBRT, at nephrectomy. Treatment: 15 Gy SBRT to primary tumor, nephrectomy 4 weeks later. After SBRT, blood was collected at 2 and 4 weeks, plus baseline. This specimen belongs to a study of radiation and T cells in renal cell carcinoma. Clones were read by immunoSEQ multiplex PCR, and TCRdb kept only the in-frame ones, dropping some. The data contain approximately 150,000 clones, roughly 90% of them singletons. CDR1 is MNHNS, CDR2 SASEGT, per germline. Trimming took 1 base from V and 4 from J, leaving 7 bases between them. The length of the CDR3 is 14 residues.

J is TRBJ1-4 and V is TRBV6-1; unclear D gene. The receptor comes from a woman aged 45 to 65 with renal cell carcinoma. The sequencing here drew on blood, taken from a patient whose treatment included radiotherapy and nephrectomy. The DNA for the CDR3 is TGTGCCAGCAGTGAAGAGCAGCGTAATGAAAAACTGTTTTTT. Residues: CASSEEQRNEKLFF.